Below, 15 T cell receptor beta chains from the same sample are listed, as sequenced in a study of OX40 agonist ivuxolimab in advanced cancers. Assay: immunoSEQ multiplex PCR; the TCRdb copy retains only in-frame clones and omits some. The sample has tens of thousands of clones, approximately 83% seen once. The source was CD4+ or CD8+ T cells sorted from blood, collected in a trial of the OX40 agonist ivuxolimab. The receptors derive from an adult with an advanced solid tumor such as melanoma, head and neck, liver or kidney cancer.

This chain uses TRBV9 with TRBJ2-7, with D tentatively TRBD1 or TRBD2 (5 bases each). V lost 6 bases and J lost 2, with 15 bases in between. The CDR3 has 14 residues. Germline CDR1 is SGDLS and CDR2 is YYNGEE. CDR3 DNA sequence: TGTGCCAGCACCCCCGGGACGTACGCCTACGAGCAGTACTTC. Protein: CASTPGTYAYEQYF.

The CDR3: CASSPGLQGPFYGYTF. As DNA, the CDR3 is TGTGCCAGCAGCCCCGGGCTACAGGGGCCTTTCTATGGCTACACCTTC. The chain is built from TRBV9 and TRBJ1-2, with 7 bases that match TRBD1. CDR3 size: 16 residues. Looked up from germline, CDR1 is SGDLS and CDR2 is YYNGEE. J lost 4 bases, V lost 4 bases, and 13 bases had no gene match.

V and J are TRBV19 and TRBJ1-1, with 7 bases matching TRBD1. Germline values: CDR1 LNHDA, CDR2 SQIVND (reference sequence). This CDR3 contains 14 residues. J gave up 7 bases and V 0 bases, and 5 bases lay outside the gene matches. The CDR3 is CASSIDDWDSEAFF. CDR3 bases: TGTGCCAGTAGTATAGATGACTGGGACAGTGAAGCTTTCTTT.

The chain is built from TRBV11-2 and TRBJ2-7; 7 positions match TRBD2. V shed 9 bases, J shed 3 bases, and the junction held 8 bases outside the gene matches. The CDR3 is 13 amino acids. Looked up from germline, CDR1 is SGHAT and CDR2 is FQNNGV. The CDR3 here is CASGLGPIYEQYF. CDR3 coding DNA: TGTGCCAGTGGACTAGGGCCGATCTACGAGCAGTACTTC.

The chain has TRBV25-1 and TRBJ2-5; 12 bases fit TRBD2. This CDR3 has 16 residues. V shed 3 bases, J shed 2 bases, and the junction held 4 bases outside the gene matches. Germline values: CDR1 MGHDK, CDR2 SYGVNS. The CDR3 loop is CASSDPSGGDQETQYF. CDR3 nucleotides: TGTGCCAGCAGTGACCCTAGCGGGGGGGATCAAGAGACCCAGTACTTC. The entire variable domain, with the rest obtained from reference TRBV25-1 and TRBJ2-5, is as follows: EADIYQTPRYLVIGTGKKITLECSQTMGHDKMYWYQQDPGMELHLIHYSYGVNSTEKGDLSSESTVSRIRTEHFPLTLESARPSHTSQYLCASSDPSGGDQETQYFGPGTRLLVL.

The chain links TRBV27 to TRBJ2-5; 8 positions match TRBD2. The J call may be wrong; the DNA end is better matched by TRBJ2-7. Germline CDR1 reads MNHEY; CDR2 reads SMNVEV (reference sequence). This CDR3 region has 15 residues. CDR3 sequence reads: CASSPRLASSYEQYF. The CDR3 coding sequence is TGTGCCAGCAGTCCACGACTAGCGTCCTCCTACGAGCAGTACTTC.

The CDR3 here is CASSLASDDYGYTF. CDR3 DNA: TGTGCCAGCAGCTTAGCATCAGACGACTATGGCTACACCTTC. This sequence joins TRBV7-3 and TRBJ1-2; D gene unclear. There are 14 residues in the CDR3. Germline V gives CDR1 SGHTA, CDR2 FQGTGA. V lost 2 bases, J lost 3 bases, and 10 bases lay in between.

The J gene is TRBJ1-3, the V gene TRBV13; TRBD1 matches at 7 bases. Germline V gene lookup returns CDR1 PRHDT and CDR2 FYEKMQ (reference sequence). V gave up 3 bases and J gave up 1 base; unmatched junction bases: 6. This CDR3 has 16 amino acids. CDR3 bases: TGTGCCAGCAGCTTCTCATACAGGGGATCTGGAAACACCATATATTTT. It specifies CASSFSYRGSGNTIYF.

This chain joins TRBV9 and TRBJ1-2; D is possibly TRBD1 (5 bases). V dropped 0 bases and J dropped 4 bases, with 13 bases sitting between them. This CDR3 spans 15 amino acids. Germline CDR1 SGDLS, CDR2 YYNGEE. The CDR3 protein is CASSVDEGWAYGYTF. CDR3 sequence (DNA): TGTGCCAGCAGCGTAGATGAGGGGTGGGCCTATGGCTACACCTTC.

The V gene is TRBV6-1, the J gene TRBJ2-7; perhaps D is TRBD1 or TRBD2 (6 bases each). V was pared by 11 bases and J by 7 bases, with 21 bases between. This CDR3 contains 13 residues. CDR1 is MNHNS and CDR2 is SASEGT in the germline V gene. As DNA, the CDR3 is TGTGCCGCAAGGGGGGTTACCTCCAGAGAGCAGTACTTC. The encoded protein is CAARGVTSREQYF.

The chain carries TRBV6-4 and TRBJ1-1; D possibly corresponds to TRBD1 (5 bases). Germline V gene sequence: CDR1 MRHNA, CDR2 SNTAGT. The CDR3 runs to 12 residues. Trimming shortened V by 9 bases and J by 1 base, and 9 bases separated the two germline ends. CDR3 coding DNA: TGTGCCAGAGGGGATTCGAACACTGAAGCTTTCTTT. It yields the protein CARGDSNTEAFF.

The chain uses TRBV9 and TRBJ2-1, with D maybe TRBD2 (6 bases). The CDR3 covers 17 residues. CDR1 SGDLS and CDR2 YYNGEE come from the germline V gene. Trimming took off 2 bases at V and 0 bases at J, with 15 bases between the two ends. CDR3: CASSVSRLGTSYNEQFF. The CDR3 nucleotides read TGTGCCAGCAGCGTCTCGAGACTAGGCACCTCCTACAATGAGCAGTTCTTC.

This chain's CDR3 is CASIGTHWQETQYF. The CDR3, as DNA: TGTGCCAGCATAGGGACACACTGGCAAGAGACCCAGTACTTC. The V and J genes are TRBV28 and TRBJ2-5; maybe TRBD1 (6 bases). V dropped 7 bases and J dropped 2 bases, with 14 bases sitting between them. Germline CDR1 MDHEN, CDR2 SYDVKM. The CDR3 sequence is 14 residues long.

The V and J genes are TRBV19 and TRBJ1-2; 10 positions match TRBD1. CDR1 and CDR2 (germline): LNHDA, SQIVND (reference sequence). The CDR3 has 17 residues. Trimming at V came to 5 bases and at J to 7 bases, leaving 16 bases not matched to a gene. CDR3 amino acids: CASSSRTGGYAEGGYTF. DNA for the CDR3: TGTGCCAGTAGTTCCAGGACAGGGGGATATGCGGAAGGTGGCTACACCTTC.

The chain recombines TRBV6-5 with TRBJ1-2, with 7 bases fitting TRBD1. There are 13 residues in the CDR3. V lost 6 bases to trimming and J lost 6 bases; unmatched junction nucleotides: 7. Looked up from germline, CDR1 is MNHEY and CDR2 is SVGAGI. For the CDR3, the DNA is TGTGCCAGCAGCGCGACAGGGTTGGATGGCTACACCTTC. Amino acids: CASSATGLDGYTF.